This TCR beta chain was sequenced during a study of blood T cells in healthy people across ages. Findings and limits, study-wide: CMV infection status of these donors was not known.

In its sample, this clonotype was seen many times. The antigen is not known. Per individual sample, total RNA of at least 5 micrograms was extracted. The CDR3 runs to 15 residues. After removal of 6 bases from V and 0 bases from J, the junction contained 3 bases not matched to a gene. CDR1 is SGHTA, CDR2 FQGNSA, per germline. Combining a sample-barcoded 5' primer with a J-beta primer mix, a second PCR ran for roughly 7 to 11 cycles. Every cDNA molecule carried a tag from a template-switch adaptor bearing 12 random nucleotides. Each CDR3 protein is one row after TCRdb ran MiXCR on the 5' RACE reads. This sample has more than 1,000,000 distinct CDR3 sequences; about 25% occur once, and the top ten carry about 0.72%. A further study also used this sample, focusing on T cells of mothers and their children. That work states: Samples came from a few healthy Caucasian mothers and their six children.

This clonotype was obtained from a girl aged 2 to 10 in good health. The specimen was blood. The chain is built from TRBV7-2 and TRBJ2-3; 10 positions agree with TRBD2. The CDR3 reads CASSPTSGSTDTQYF. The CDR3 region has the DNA TGTGCCAGCAGTCCGACTAGCGGGAGCACAGATACGCAGTATTTT.